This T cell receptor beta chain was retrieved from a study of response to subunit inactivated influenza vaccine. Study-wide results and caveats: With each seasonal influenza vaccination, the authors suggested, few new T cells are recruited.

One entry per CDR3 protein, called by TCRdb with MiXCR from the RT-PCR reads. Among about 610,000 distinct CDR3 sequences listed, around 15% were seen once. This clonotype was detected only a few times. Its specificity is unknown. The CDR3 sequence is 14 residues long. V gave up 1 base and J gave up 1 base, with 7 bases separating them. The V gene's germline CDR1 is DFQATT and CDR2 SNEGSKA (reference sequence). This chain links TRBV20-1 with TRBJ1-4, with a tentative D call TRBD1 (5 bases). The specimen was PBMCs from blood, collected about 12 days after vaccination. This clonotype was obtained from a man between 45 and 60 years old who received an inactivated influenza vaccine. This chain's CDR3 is CSARGGGTNEKLFF. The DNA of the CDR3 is TGCAGTGCTAGAGGGGGGGGAACTAATGAAAAACTGTTTTTT.